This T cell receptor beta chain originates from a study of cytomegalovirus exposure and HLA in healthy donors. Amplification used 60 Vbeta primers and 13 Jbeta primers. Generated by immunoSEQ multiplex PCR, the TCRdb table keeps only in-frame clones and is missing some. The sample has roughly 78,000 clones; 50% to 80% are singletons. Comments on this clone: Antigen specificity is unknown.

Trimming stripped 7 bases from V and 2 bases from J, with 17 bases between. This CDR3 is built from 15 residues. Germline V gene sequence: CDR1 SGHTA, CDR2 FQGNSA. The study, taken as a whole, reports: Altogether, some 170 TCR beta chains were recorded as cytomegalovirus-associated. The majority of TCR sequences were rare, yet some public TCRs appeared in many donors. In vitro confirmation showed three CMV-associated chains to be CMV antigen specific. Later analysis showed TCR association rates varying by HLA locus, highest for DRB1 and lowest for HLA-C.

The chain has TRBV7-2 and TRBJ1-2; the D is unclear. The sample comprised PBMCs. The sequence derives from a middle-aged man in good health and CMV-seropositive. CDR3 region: CASTQREGTNYGYTF. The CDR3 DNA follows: TGTGCCAGCACCCAAAGGGAGGGTACCAACTATGGCTACACCTTC.